This T cell receptor beta chain was found in a study of identical twins. Germline trimming cut 8 bases from V and 9 bases from J; bases unmatched to any gene: 13. The V gene's germline CDR1 is SGHAT and CDR2 FQNNGV. CDR3 size: 15 residues. TCRdb used MiXCR to reprocess the 5' RACE reads, holding one entry per CDR3 protein. The sample shows more than 200,000 distinct CDR3 sequences, around 15% of them seen only once. The rearrangement links TRBV11-2 to TRBJ2-1; 10 nucleotides align to TRBD2. The receptor was isolated from a young woman in good health. The sequencing sample was made of memory (CD45RO+) T cells sorted from blood. The CDR3 DNA reads as TGTGCCAGCGGGGTTACTAGCGGGAAGGAGCTTGAGCAGTTCTTC. The encoded protein is CASGVTSGKELEQFF.